A single sample gave rise to the 25 T cell receptor beta chains below, sequenced in a study of cytomegalovirus exposure and HLA in healthy donors. 13 Jbeta primers and 60 Vbeta primers were used for the PCR. Repertoires were generated with immunoSEQ multiplex PCR, while TCRdb's copy carries only in-frame clones and drops some. The table lists 130,000 to 150,000 clones, about 80% of them singletons. Sequencing was done on a sample of PBMCs. The receptors shown here come from a man aged 35 to 55 in good health and CMV-seronegative.

The chain carries TRBV6-1 and TRBJ2-1, with 14 bases fitting TRBD2. The CDR3 runs to 15 residues. Germline CDR1 MNHNS, CDR2 SASEGT. Trimming cost V 5 bases and J 9 bases; bases outside gene matches: 6. CDR3 bases: TGTGCCAGCAGTCCGACTAGCGGGGGGGCGCTTGAGCAGTTCTTC. Amino acid sequence: CASSPTSGGALEQFF.

CDR3 loop: CASSPFEGEQYF. The CDR3 DNA is TGTGCCAGCTCACCGTTTGAGGGCGAGCAGTACTTC. The chain recombines TRBV18 with TRBJ2-7; D is possibly TRBD2 (5 bases). The V and J ends lost 3 bases and 6 bases respectively, with 9 bases between them. Germline V CDR1 and CDR2: KGHSH, LQKENI. The CDR3 has 12 amino acids.

This rearrangement joins TRBV7-2 to TRBJ1-5; D ambiguous. Trimming stripped 1 base from V and 3 bases from J, with 10 bases between. Per germline, CDR1 SGHTA and CDR2 FQGNSA. The length of the CDR3 is 15 residues. This chain's CDR3 is CASSLDGFSNQPQHF. In DNA form, the CDR3 reads TGTGCCAGCAGCTTAGACGGGTTCTCCAATCAGCCCCAGCATTTT.

The rearrangement links TRBV2 to TRBJ2-2; maybe TRBD2 (6 bases). CDR1 is SNHLY, CDR2 FYNNEI, per germline. This CDR3 has 13 residues. The V and J ends lost 10 bases and 6 bases respectively, with 15 bases between them. DNA for the CDR3: TGTGCCACCCAGGGAAGGGAGGCCGGGGAGCTGTTTTTT. As protein: CATQGREAGELFF. The whole variable domain, filled in from reference TRBV2 and TRBJ2-2, reads EPEVTQTPSHQVTQMGQEVILRCVPISNHLYFYWYRQILGQKVEFLVSFYNNEISEKSEIFDDQFSVERPDGSNFTLKIRSTKLEDSAMYFCATQGREAGELFFGEGSRLTVL.

The CDR3 DNA follows: TGTGCCAGCAGTTATTCGCCAGAATACTCCTACGAGCAGTACTTC. Translating it yields CASSYSPEYSYEQYF. This chain uses TRBV6-9 with TRBJ2-7; the D is unclear. The V end was cut by 0 bases, the J end by 0 bases, with 9 bases between. The V gene's germline CDR1 is MNHGY and CDR2 SVAAGI. The CDR3 loop spans 15 amino acids.

The J gene is TRBJ1-1, the V gene TRBV18; tentative D call: TRBD1 (5 bases). Germline CDR1 and CDR2: KGHSH and LQKENI. This CDR3 spans 13 amino acids. Trimming stripped 4 bases from V and 1 base from J, with 7 bases between. The CDR3, as DNA: TGTGCCAGCTCACGCACAGGGAACACTGAAGCTTTCTTT. Protein product: CASSRTGNTEAFF.

V gene TRBV11-2 combines with J gene TRBJ2-5, with 8 positions matching TRBD1. J lost 5 bases, V lost 0 bases, and 5 bases had no gene match. The CDR3 covers 15 residues. The germline CDR1 and CDR2 sequences are SGHAT and FQNNGV. CDR3 in amino acids: CASSLDRGLGETQYF. CDR3 bases: TGTGCCAGCAGCTTAGACAGGGGGCTTGGTGAGACCCAGTACTTC. Together with reference TRBV11-2 and TRBJ2-5, the CDR3 gives the full variable domain: EAGVAQSPRYKIIEKRQSVAFWCNPISGHATLYWYQQILGQGPKLLIQFQNNGVVDDSQLPKDRFSAERLKGVDSTLKIQPAKLEDSAVYLCASSLDRGLGETQYFGPGTRLLVL.

CDR3 residues: CASSALGPGLAAYEQYF. As DNA, the CDR3 is TGTGCCAGCAGCGCACTAGGTCCGGGACTAGCAGCCTACGAGCAGTACTTC. V gene TRBV7-2 combines with J gene TRBJ2-5, with TRBD2 matching over 9 bases. TRBJ2-7 matches the DNA end more closely, so the J call is doubtful. Germline V lookup: CDR1 SGHTA, CDR2 FQGNSA. There are 17 residues in the CDR3.

This clone has only one observation. V gene TRBV6-5 combines with J gene TRBJ2-7, with 10 bases lining up with TRBD1. The V and J ends lost 4 bases and 6 bases, in that order; junction bases with no gene match: 9. The CDR3 length is 15 residues. Germline lookup yields CDR1 MNHEY and CDR2 SVGAGI. CDR3 sequence: CASSLTGTGVSEQYF. In DNA form, the CDR3 reads TGTGCCAGCAGTTTAACCGGGACAGGGGTTTCCGAGCAGTACTTC.

The rearrangement links TRBV5-8 to TRBJ1-5; the match to TRBD1 covers 9 bases. The V gene end was trimmed by 10 bases and the J gene end by 3 bases; junction bases not matched to a gene: 14. CDR3 size: 16 residues. CDR1 and CDR2 (germline): SGHTS, YDEGEE. Here the CDR3 DNA reads TGTGCCTCCAGCCGGGACAGGGTTGTATTCAATCAGCCCCAGCATTTT. The encoded protein is CASSRDRVVFNQPQHF. The full variable domain, in which reference TRBV5-8 and TRBJ1-5 provide the parts outside the CDR3, is EAGVTQSPTHLIKTRGQQATLRCSPISGHTSVYWYQQALGLGLQFLLWYDEGEERNRGNFPPRFSGRQFPNYSSELNVNALELEDSALYLCASSRDRVVFNQPQHFGDGTRLSIL.

The chain combines TRBV10-1 with TRBJ2-6; no definite D call. From germline, CDR1 is WNHNN and CDR2 SYGVQD (reference sequence). This CDR3 region has 15 residues. Trimming removed 2 bases at V and 3 bases at J, with 8 bases between. CDR3 loop: CASSERGSGANVLTF. CDR3 bases: TGCGCCAGCAGTGAGAGAGGTAGTGGGGCCAACGTCCTGACTTTC.

Note on this clone: One end of the junction fails to match germline, which may point to a read error. This chain links TRBV7-2 with TRBJ1-6; D may be TRBD1 (5 bases). In germline, CDR1 is SGHTA, CDR2 FQGNSA. CDR3 length equals 14 residues. The CDR3 DNA reads TGTGCCAGCACCTTAGAGGGGCGGAATTCACCCCTCCACTTT. It specifies CASTLEGRNSPLHF.

This clone turned up a few times. This chain uses TRBV4-1 with TRBJ2-7; D possibly corresponds to TRBD1 (5 bases). V was cut by 7 bases and J by 9 bases, with 16 bases left in between. Germline V gene data show CDR1 as MGHRA and CDR2 as YSYEKL. CDR3 length: 12 residues. In nucleotides, the CDR3 is TGCGCCAGCACGAATCCCGAACAGGCGCAGTACTTC. Protein sequence: CASTNPEQAQYF.

The genes are TRBV19 and TRBJ2-5; 9 nucleotides agree with TRBD1. Germline-derived CDR1 and CDR2 are LNHDA and SQIVND (reference sequence). V lost 6 bases to trimming and J lost 5 bases; unmatched junction nucleotides: 4. This CDR3 spans 13 amino acids. The CDR3 loop reads CASRQGAVETQYF. The DNA of the CDR3 is TGTGCCAGTAGACAGGGGGCGGTGGAGACCCAGTACTTC.

The chain recombines TRBV7-9 with TRBJ2-1; 9 bases agree with TRBD1. Germline trimming cut 4 bases from V and 5 bases from J; bases unmatched to any gene: 6. The CDR3 runs 15 residues. Germline lookup yields CDR1 SEHNR and CDR2 FQNEAQ (reference sequence). The CDR3 is CASSSVGQGDNEQFF. The CDR3 nucleotides are TGTGCCAGCAGCTCTGTGGGACAGGGCGACAATGAGCAGTTCTTC.

V and J are TRBV10-1 and TRBJ2-3; D is unresolved. From germline, CDR1 is WNHNN and CDR2 SYGVQD (reference sequence). V lost 5 bases to trimming and J lost 1 base, with 4 bases between them. The CDR3 consists of 12 residues. For the CDR3, the DNA is TGCGCCAGCAGTTCCGGCACAGATACGCAGTATTTT. Amino acid sequence: CASSSGTDTQYF.

This chain joins TRBV19 and TRBJ2-5; 10 nucleotides match TRBD1. The CDR3 sequence is 16 residues long. CDR1 and CDR2 (germline): LNHDA, SQIVND (reference sequence). The V and J ends lost 4 bases and 5 bases, in that order; junction bases with no gene match: 10. The CDR3, as DNA: TGTGCCAGTAGTACCTACCGGGACAGGGGAAGGGAGACCCAGTACTTC. It is translated as CASSTYRDRGRETQYF. Full variable domain (outside the CDR3, taken from reference TRBV19 and TRBJ2-5): DGGITQSPKYLFRKEGQNVTLSCEQNLNHDAMYWYRQDPGQGLRLIYYSQIVNDFQKGDIAEGYSVSREKKESFPLTVTSAQKNPTAFYLCASSTYRDRGRETQYFGPGTRLLVL.

The V call is TRBV7-8, the J call TRBJ2-5, with D possibly TRBD1 on 6 matching bases. This CDR3 has 16 residues. The germline gives CDR1 SGHVS, CDR2 FQNEAQ. The V end lost 0 bases, the J end lost 5 bases, and 16 bases lay between the germline ends. The CDR3 here is CASSLANYRARETQYF. DNA for the CDR3: TGTGCCAGCAGCTTAGCGAATTACAGGGCACGGGAGACCCAGTACTTC. Based on the CDR3 plus reference TRBV7-8 and TRBJ2-5, the full variable domain is GAGVSQSPRYKVAKRGQDVALRCDPISGHVSLFWYQQALGQGPEFLTYFQNEAQLDKSGLPSDRFFAERPEGSVSTLKIQRTQQEDSAVYLCASSLANYRARETQYFGPGTRLLVL.

DNA for the CDR3: TGTGCCAGCAGTGTCGACACTAACTATGGCTACACCTTC. Encoded protein: CASSVDTNYGYTF. The J gene is TRBJ1-2, the V gene TRBV25-1; no firm D call. The V end was cut by 4 bases, the J end by 0 bases, with 6 bases between. Germline values: CDR1 MGHDK, CDR2 SYGVNS. The CDR3 contains 13 residues.

This clone was observed a few times. This chain joins TRBV9 and TRBJ1-1; 7 bases align to TRBD1. Germline V lookup: CDR1 SGDLS, CDR2 YYNGEE. The ends lost 3 bases at V and 5 bases at J; junction bases unmatched: 10. This CDR3 comprises 15 residues. The CDR3, as DNA: TGTGCCAGCAGCGACGAAATGACAGGGATTACTGAAGCTTTCTTT. This translates into CASSDEMTGITEAFF.

The chain links TRBV19 to TRBJ2-3; the D gene is possibly TRBD2 (6 bases). V was pared by 4 bases and J by 4 bases, with 18 bases between. This CDR3 contains 16 residues. CDR1 and CDR2 from the germline V gene are LNHDA and SQIVND (reference sequence). The CDR3 region is CASSSSLAFVADTQYF. In DNA, the CDR3 is TGTGCCAGTAGTAGCAGTCTAGCGTTCGTGGCAGATACGCAGTATTTT.

The CDR3 sequence: CASSLGQGGMWEQYF. Here the CDR3 DNA reads TGTGCCAGCAGCCTCGGACAGGGGGGGATGTGGGAGCAGTACTTC. The rearrangement joins TRBV11-2 to TRBJ2-7; 10 nucleotides align to TRBD1. This CDR3 spans 15 amino acids. J was trimmed by 7 bases and V by 5 bases; bases with no gene match: 11. Germline V gene data show CDR1 as SGHAT and CDR2 as FQNNGV.

This chain links TRBV7-9 with TRBJ2-7; D gene unclear. The germline gives CDR1 SEHNR, CDR2 FQNEAQ (reference sequence). V was trimmed by 3 bases and J by 3 bases, leaving 24 bases between them. The CDR3 totals 18 residues. The CDR3: CASSLLRTAQQVDYEQYF. The CDR3 DNA sequence: TGTGCCAGCAGCTTGTTGCGCACAGCTCAACAAGTGGACTACGAGCAGTACTTC.

On this clone: This sample includes further DNA sequences coding for the same CDR3. This chain links TRBV6-5 with TRBJ1-4; no reliable D call. Trimming left V 0 bases short and J 5 bases short, with 7 bases between. Germline-derived CDR1 and CDR2 are MNHEY and SVGAGI. The length of the CDR3 is 14 residues. CDR3 sequence reads: CASSYSGGNEKLFF. CDR3 sequence (DNA): TGTGCCAGCAGTTACTCGGGCGGGAATGAAAAACTGTTTTTT.

This rearrangement joins TRBV5-4 to TRBJ1-4, with D possibly matching TRBD1 (6 bases). Trimming left V 3 bases short and J 0 bases short, with 9 bases between. The CDR3 runs to 15 residues. Germline CDR1 reads SGHNT; CDR2 reads YYREEE (reference sequence). CDR3 nucleotides: TGTGCCAGCAGCTACCCAGGGGCAACTAATGAAAAACTGTTTTTT. It encodes CASSYPGATNEKLFF.